The clone carrying this T cell receptor beta chain has just a few counts. Its antigen remains unknown. Sort purity for all populations was recorded as exceeding 98%. V was cut by 5 bases and J by 7 bases, with 17 bases left in between. This CDR3 region has 14 residues. Germline V gives CDR1 SGHTA, CDR2 FQGNSA. Sequencing targeted expressed TCRB transcripts, as all isolated RNA had been reverse transcribed. The protocol was immunoSEQ multiplex PCR, while the TCRdb copy is restricted to in-frame clones and leaves out a portion. Seen here are 500,000 to 700,000 clones, about a sixth observed once, and the top ten hold 0.07% to 0.095%. The data stem from a study of beta chain features in type 1 diabetes. Looking at the study overall: No patient-donor differences in age, gender, total cells or subset yield. Regarding the study as a whole: The study found that naive, central memory and Treg TCRB repertoires appeared more similar in patients than in healthy donors. Overrepresentation of cells with high TCR expression could result from cDNA sequencing.

The source of this sequence is a man aged 18 to 29 in good health. What was sequenced was naive CD4+ T cells from blood. V is TRBV7-2 and J is TRBJ1-2, with TRBD1 as a possible D gene (6 bases). Here the CDR3 reads CASSPLDRSTGYTF. The CDR3 nucleotides are TGTGCCAGCAGCCCACTCGACAGGTCCACTGGCTACACCTTC.